This TCR beta chain originates from a study of T cell responses to AZD1222 COVID-19 vaccine. Overall study results and limits: Most donors were white British, females outnumbered males, and clonal diversity was possibly underestimated.

The CDR3 is 13 amino acids. Germline CDR1 LNHDA, CDR2 SQIVND (reference sequence). Trimming removed 4 bases at V and 1 base at J, with 7 bases between. Clones were read by immunoSEQ multiplex PCR, and TCRdb kept only the in-frame ones, dropping some. The sample consists of over 100,000 clones, about nine tenths of them appearing once. Remarks on this clone: The antigen is undetermined.

V is TRBV19 and J is TRBJ1-1; unclear D gene. The sequencing here drew on peripheral blood, taken on day 0 of AZD1222 vaccination. The TCR sequence derives from an adult in good health. CDR3 coding DNA: TGTGCCAGTAGTACCCGACAGAACACTGAAGCTTTCTTT. Translating it yields CASSTRQNTEAFF.